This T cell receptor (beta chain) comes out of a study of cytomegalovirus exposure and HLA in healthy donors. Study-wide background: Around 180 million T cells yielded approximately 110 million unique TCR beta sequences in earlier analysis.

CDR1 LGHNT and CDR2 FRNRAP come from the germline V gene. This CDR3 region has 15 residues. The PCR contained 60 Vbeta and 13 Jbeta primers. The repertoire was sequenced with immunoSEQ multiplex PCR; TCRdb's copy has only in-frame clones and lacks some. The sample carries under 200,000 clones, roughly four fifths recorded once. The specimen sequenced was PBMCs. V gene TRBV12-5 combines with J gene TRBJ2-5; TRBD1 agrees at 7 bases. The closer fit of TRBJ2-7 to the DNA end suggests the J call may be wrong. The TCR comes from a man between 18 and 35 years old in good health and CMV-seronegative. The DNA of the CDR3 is TGTGCTAGTGGTCCTCAGGACAGGTCCACCTACGAGCAGTACTTC. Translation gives CASGPQDRSTYEQYF.